In this sample, the clone carrying this TCR beta chain turned up a few times. This record comes from a study of blood T cell repertoires in COVID-19. Method: immunoSEQ multiplex PCR; TCRdb's copy keeps in-frame clones and lacks some. Among hundreds of thousands of clones listed, around 88% were seen once. The CDR3 has 13 residues. Germline V gene sequence: CDR1 SGHTA, CDR2 FQGNSA. V lost 3 bases and J 8 bases, leaving 13 bases between the germline ends. Seattle patients were enrolled during active infection and followed longitudinally. Sequenced input: peripheral blood. This clonotype originated in a woman under 40 with COVID-19, enrolled during active disease. The J gene is TRBJ1-2, the V gene TRBV7-2; D unresolved. CDR3 DNA: TGTGCCAGCAGCTTTAATGAGGAGAGCGGCTACACCTTC. This translates into CASSFNEESGYTF.